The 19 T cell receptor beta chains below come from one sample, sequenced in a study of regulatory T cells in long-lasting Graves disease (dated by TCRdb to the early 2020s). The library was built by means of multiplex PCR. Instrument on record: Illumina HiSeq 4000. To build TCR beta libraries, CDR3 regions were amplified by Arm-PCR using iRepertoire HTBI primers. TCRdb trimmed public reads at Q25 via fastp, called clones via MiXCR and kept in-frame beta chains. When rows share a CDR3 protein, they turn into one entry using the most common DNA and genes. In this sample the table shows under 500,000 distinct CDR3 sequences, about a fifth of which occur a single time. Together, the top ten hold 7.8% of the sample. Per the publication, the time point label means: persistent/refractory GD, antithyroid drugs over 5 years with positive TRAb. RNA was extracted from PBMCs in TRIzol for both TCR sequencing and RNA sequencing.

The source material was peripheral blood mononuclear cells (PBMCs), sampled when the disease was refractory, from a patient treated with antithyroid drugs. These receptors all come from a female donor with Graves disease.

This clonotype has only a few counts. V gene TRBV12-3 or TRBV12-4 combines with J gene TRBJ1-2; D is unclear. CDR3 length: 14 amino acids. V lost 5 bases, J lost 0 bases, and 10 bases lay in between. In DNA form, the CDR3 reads TGTGCCAGCAGTGTTCTGAGAGCTAACTATGGCTACACCTTC. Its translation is CASSVLRANYGYTF.

CDR3: CASSSPGRQPTYEQYF. CDR3 coding DNA: TGTGCCAGCAGTTCCCCGGGACGCCAACCGACCTACGAGCAGTACTTC. This sequence joins TRBV28 and TRBJ2-7; D assignment may be TRBD1 or TRBD2 (5 bases each). CDR1 is MDHEN, CDR2 SYDVKM, per germline. The length of the CDR3 is 16 residues. V was clipped by 4 bases and J by 2 bases, with 18 bases between them.

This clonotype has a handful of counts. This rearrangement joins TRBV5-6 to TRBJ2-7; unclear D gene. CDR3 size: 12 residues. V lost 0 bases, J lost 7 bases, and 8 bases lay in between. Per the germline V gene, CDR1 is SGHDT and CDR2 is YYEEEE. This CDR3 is CASSLGSQEQYF. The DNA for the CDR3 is TGTGCCAGCAGCTTGGGATCGCAGGAGCAGTACTTC.

The CDR3 nucleotides are TGTGCCAGCAGCCTCGGACTAGCGGGGTTCCAAGAGACCCAGTACTTC. Protein product: CASSLGLAGFQETQYF. The chain couples TRBV11-3 to TRBJ2-5, with 12 positions matching TRBD2. Germline CDR1 SGHNT, CDR2 YENEEA. J was trimmed by 1 base and V by 5 bases; bases with no gene match: 5. The CDR3 is 16 amino acids.

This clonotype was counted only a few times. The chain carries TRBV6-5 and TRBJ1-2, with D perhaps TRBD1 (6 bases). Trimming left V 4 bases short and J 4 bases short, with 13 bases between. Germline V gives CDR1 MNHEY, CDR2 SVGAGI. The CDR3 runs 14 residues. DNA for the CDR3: TGTGCCAGCAGTTTGCCCCAAGGGGGCTATGGCTACACCTTC. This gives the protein CASSLPQGGYGYTF.

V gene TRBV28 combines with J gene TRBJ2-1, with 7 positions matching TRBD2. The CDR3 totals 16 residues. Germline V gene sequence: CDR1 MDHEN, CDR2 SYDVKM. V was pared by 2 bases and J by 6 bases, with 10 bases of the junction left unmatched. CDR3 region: CASSLMLGSGGNEQFF. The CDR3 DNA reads TGTGCCAGCAGTTTAATGCTGGGATCGGGGGGCAATGAGCAGTTCTTC.

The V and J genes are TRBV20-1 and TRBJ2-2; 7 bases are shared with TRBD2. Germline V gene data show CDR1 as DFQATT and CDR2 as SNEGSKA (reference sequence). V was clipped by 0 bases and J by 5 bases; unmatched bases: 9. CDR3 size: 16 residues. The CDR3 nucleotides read TGCAGTGCTAGAGACCCCGACAAGGGAGGGACCGGGGAGCTGTTTTTT. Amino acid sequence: CSARDPDKGGTGELFF.

The CDR3 sequence is CASRRRITGRGNQPQHF. The CDR3, as DNA: TGTGCCAGCCGTCGACGTATAACAGGGAGGGGCAATCAGCCCCAGCATTTT. V is TRBV28 and J is TRBJ1-5; D possibly corresponds to TRBD1 (6 bases). This CDR3 spans 17 amino acids. Germline V gene lookup returns CDR1 MDHEN and CDR2 SYDVKM. The V end lost 8 bases, the J end lost 2 bases, and 22 bases lay between the germline ends. Supplemented by reference TRBV28 and TRBJ1-5, the full variable domain reads DVKVTQSSRYLVKRTGEKVFLECVQDMDHENMFWYRQDPGLGLRLIYFSYDVKMKEKGDIPEGYSVSREKKERFSLILESASTNQTSMYLCASRRRITGRGNQPQHFGDGTRLSIL.

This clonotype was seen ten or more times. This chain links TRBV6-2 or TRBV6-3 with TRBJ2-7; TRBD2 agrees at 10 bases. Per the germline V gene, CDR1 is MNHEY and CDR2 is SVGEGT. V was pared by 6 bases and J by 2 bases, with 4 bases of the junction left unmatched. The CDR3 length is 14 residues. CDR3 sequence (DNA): TGTGCCAGCAGACTAGCGGGAAGTCCCTACGAGCAGTACTTC. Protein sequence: CASRLAGSPYEQYF.

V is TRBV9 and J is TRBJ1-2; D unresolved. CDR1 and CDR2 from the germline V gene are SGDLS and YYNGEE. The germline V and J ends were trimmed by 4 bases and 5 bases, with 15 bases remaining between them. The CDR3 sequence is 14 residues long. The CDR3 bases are TGTGCCAGCAGCCCAGTTCGGACCACATATGGCTACACCTTC. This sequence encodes CASSPVRTTYGYTF.

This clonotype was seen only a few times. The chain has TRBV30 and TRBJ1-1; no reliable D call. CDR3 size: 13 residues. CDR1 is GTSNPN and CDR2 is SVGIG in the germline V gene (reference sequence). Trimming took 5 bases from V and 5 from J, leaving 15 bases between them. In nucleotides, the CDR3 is TGTGCCTGGGGGGTGAATTCCCGTACTGAAGCTTTCTTT. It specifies CAWGVNSRTEAFF.

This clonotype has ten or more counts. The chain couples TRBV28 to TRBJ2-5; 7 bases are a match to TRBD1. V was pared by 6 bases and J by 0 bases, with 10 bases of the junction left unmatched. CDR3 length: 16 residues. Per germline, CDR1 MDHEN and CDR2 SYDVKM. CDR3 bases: TGTGCCAGCAGCGAAACCCAACAGGGGTACCAAGAGACCCAGTACTTC. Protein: CASSETQQGYQETQYF.

The CDR3: CASSATGTGKEKLFF. The DNA of the CDR3 is TGTGCCAGCAGCGCCACCGGGACAGGGAAAGAAAAACTGTTTTTT. The chain recombines TRBV9 with TRBJ1-4; TRBD1 aligns across 9 bases. CDR1 and CDR2 from the germline V gene are SGDLS and YYNGEE. This CDR3 contains 15 residues. After removal of 3 bases from V and 8 bases from J, the junction contained 8 bases not matched to a gene.

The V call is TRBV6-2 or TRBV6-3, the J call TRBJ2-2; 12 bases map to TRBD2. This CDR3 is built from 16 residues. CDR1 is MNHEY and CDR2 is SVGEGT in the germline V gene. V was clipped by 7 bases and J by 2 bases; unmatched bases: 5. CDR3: CASNPSGRANTGELFF. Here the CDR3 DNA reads TGTGCCAGCAACCCTAGCGGGAGGGCCAACACCGGGGAGCTGTTTTTT.

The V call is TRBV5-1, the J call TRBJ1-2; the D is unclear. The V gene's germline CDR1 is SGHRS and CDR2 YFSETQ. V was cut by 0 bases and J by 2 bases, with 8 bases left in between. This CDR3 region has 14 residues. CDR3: CASSLEGDNYGYTF. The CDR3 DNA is TGCGCCAGCAGCTTGGAAGGAGACAACTATGGCTACACCTTC.

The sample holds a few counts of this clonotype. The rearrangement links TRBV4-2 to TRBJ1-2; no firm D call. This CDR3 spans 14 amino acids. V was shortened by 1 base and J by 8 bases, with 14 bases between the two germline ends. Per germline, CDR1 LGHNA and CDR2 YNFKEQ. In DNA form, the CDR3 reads TGTGCCAGCAGCCAAGCTCCACCCCTCTTAGGCTACACCTTC. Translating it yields CASSQAPPLLGYTF.

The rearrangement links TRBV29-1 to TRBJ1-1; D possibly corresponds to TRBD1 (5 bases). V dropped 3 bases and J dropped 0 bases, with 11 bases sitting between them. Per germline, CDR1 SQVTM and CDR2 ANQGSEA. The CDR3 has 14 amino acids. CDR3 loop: CSVDAAGMNTEAFF. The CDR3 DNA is TGCAGCGTTGATGCGGCAGGGATGAACACTGAAGCTTTCTTT.

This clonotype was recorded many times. The chain's CDR3 is CASSSTGANHYGYTF. For the CDR3, the DNA is TGTGCCAGCAGTTCGACAGGGGCGAACCACTATGGCTACACCTTC. This rearrangement joins TRBV12-3 or TRBV12-4 to TRBJ1-2; 8 bases agree with TRBD1. Trimming at V came to 4 bases and at J to 3 bases, leaving 7 bases not matched to a gene. The CDR3 extends over 15 amino acids.

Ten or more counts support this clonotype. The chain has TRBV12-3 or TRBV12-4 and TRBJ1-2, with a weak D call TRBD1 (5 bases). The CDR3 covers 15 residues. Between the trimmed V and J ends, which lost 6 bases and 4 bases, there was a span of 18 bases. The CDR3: CASRAGYPLGYGYTF. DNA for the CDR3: TGTGCCAGCAGGGCAGGGTATCCCCTGGGCTATGGCTACACCTTC.